The rows below give T cell receptor beta chains drawn from one sample of a study of beta chain features in type 1 diabetes. Generated by immunoSEQ multiplex PCR, the TCRdb table keeps only in-frame clones and is missing some. Among 150,000 to 190,000 clones listed, 10% were seen once. The sample was central memory CD4+ T cells from blood. The receptors here all came from a young man with type 1 diabetes. The CDR3 runs from the conserved cysteine through the conserved F or W. D genes are given only for firm matches. Clone sizes are given selectively: once, few, many, or a class where the clone is expanded.

>few|13|-|TRBJ2-5|TRBV19
CASSPGGQETQYF
TGTGCCAGTAGTCCCGGGGGACAAGAGACCCAGTACTTC
>few|13|-|TRBJ2-3|TRBV29-1
CSVELRNTDTQYF
TGCAGCGTTGAACTGAGGAACACAGATACGCAGTATTTT
>-|15|-|TRBJ1-4|TRBV4-1
CASSQDYKTNEKLFF
TGCGCCAGCAGCCAAGATTACAAAACTAATGAAAAACTGTTTTTT
>-|8|-|TRBJ2-7|TRBV29-1
CSGGEQYF
TGCAGCGGAGGCGAGCAGTACTTC
>-|13|-|TRBJ2-1|TRBV11-1
CASSLDRAHEQFF
TGTGCCAGCAGCTTAGACAGGGCCCATGAGCAGTTCTTC
>-|17|TRBD2|TRBJ2-4|TRBV7-2
CASSLAGAGRGKNIQYF
TGTGCCAGCAGCTTAGCCGGAGCGGGAAGGGGCAAAAACATTCAGTACTTC
>few|15|TRBD1|TRBJ2-1|TRBV19
CASSLTGTAYNEQFF
TGTGCCAGTAGTTTAACCGGGACAGCCTACAATGAGCAGTTCTTC
>few|13|-|TRBJ2-2|TRBV5-1
CASRSFPTGELFF
TGCGCCAGCAGGTCCTTTCCCACCGGGGAGCTGTTTTTT
>-|11|-|TRBJ1-2|TRBV2
CASSLARSYTF
TGTGCCAGCAGCCTCGCTCGGTCATACACCTTC
>-|14|TRBD1|TRBJ2-5|TRBV4-1
CASSQGDRGETQYF
TGCGCCAGCAGCCAAGGGGACAGGGGAGAGACCCAGTACTTC
>few|17|TRBD2|TRBJ2-7|TRBV18
CASSSRLAGASVYEQYF
TGTGCCAGCTCCAGTAGACTAGCGGGAGCCTCTGTCTACGAGCAGTACTTC
>-|16|-|TRBJ2-1|TRBV11-2
CASSTQRHSSYNEQFF
TGTGCCAGCAGCACCCAGCGGCACAGCTCCTACAATGAGCAGTTCTTC
>-|14|TRBD1|TRBJ2-5|TRBV30
CAGSSGTGVETQYF
TGTGCCGGAAGTTCCGGGACAGGGGTCGAGACCCAGTACTTC
>few|13|TRBD1|TRBJ2-7|TRBV30
CAWTSGGSYEQYF
TGTGCCTGGACATCAGGGGGCTCCTACGAGCAGTACTTC
>once|16|-|TRBJ2-6|TRBV9
CASSLGDNSGANVLTF
TGCGCCAGCAGCCTCGGGGACAACTCTGGGGCCAACGTCCTGACTTTC
>-|15|TRBD2|TRBJ2-7|TRBV5-4
CASSPGTSGSYGSYF
TGTGCCAGCAGCCCCGGGACTAGCGGGAGTTATGGGTCGTACTTC
>few|14|TRBD1|TRBJ2-7|TRBV2
CASSKLTGSYEQYF
TGTGCCAGCAGTAAACTGACAGGGTCCTACGAGCAGTACTTC
>few|14|TRBD2|TRBJ2-3|TRBV29-1
CSVVLRESTDTQYF
TGCAGCGTTGTCTTGCGGGAGAGCACAGATACGCAGTATTTT
>-|14|-|TRBJ2-1|TRBV11-3
CASSLRGSSTEQFF
TGTGCCAGCAGCTTACGTGGGAGTAGCACCGAGCAGTTCTTC
>few|17|TRBD2|TRBJ2-3|TRBV5-1
CASSLGSTSGSTDTQYF
TGCGCCAGCAGCTTGGGGTCTACTAGCGGGAGTACAGATACGCAGTATTTT
>-|13|-|TRBJ2-3|TRBV7-2
CASSPHSTDTQYF
TGTGCCAGCAGCCCGCACTCCACAGATACGCAGTATTTT
>few|16|-|TRBJ1-1|TRBV28
CASSTPGTGRGTEAFF
TGTGCCAGCAGTACTCCCGGGACTGGGAGGGGCACTGAAGCTTTCTTT
>few|15|-|TRBJ1-1|TRBV29-1
CSVGGLWGDGTEAFF
TGCAGCGTTGGCGGTCTTTGGGGGGATGGCACTGAAGCTTTCTTT
>-|13|-|TRBJ1-1|TRBV7-2
CASSAQGSTEAFF
TGTGCCAGCAGCGCCCAGGGCAGCACTGAAGCTTTCTTT
>-|15|TRBD2|TRBJ2-5|TRBV5-4
CASSLDSGSQETQYF
TGTGCCAGCAGCTTGGATAGCGGGAGCCAAGAGACCCAGTACTTC
>-|15|-|TRBJ2-7|TRBV5-1
CASSLNVRDSYEQYF
TGCGCCAGCAGCTTGAATGTCCGGGATTCCTACGAGCAGTACTTC
>-|14|TRBD1|TRBJ2-7|TRBV2
CASIRTGYSYEQYF
TGTGCCAGCATCCGGACAGGGTACTCCTACGAGCAGTACTTC
>few|15|TRBD2|TRBJ2-7|TRBV7-2
CASSLAGTSSYEQYF
TGTGCCAGCAGCTTAGCGGGGACTAGTTCATACGAGCAGTACTTC
>-|17|-|TRBJ2-1|TRBV5-1
CASTKGGQPGLYNEQFF
TGCGCCAGCACCAAGGGCGGACAGCCTGGCCTTTACAATGAGCAGTTCTTC